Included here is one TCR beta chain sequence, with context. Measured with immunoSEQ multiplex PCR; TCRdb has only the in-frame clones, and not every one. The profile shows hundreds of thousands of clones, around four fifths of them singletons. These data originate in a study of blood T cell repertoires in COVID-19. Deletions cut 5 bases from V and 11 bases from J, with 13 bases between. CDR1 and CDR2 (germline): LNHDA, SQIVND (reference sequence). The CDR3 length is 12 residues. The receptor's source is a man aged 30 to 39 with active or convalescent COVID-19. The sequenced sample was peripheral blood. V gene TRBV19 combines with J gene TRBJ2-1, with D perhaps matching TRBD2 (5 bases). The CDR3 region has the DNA TGTGCCAGTAGTGTGGACTTTTTTCAGCAGTTCTTC. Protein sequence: CASSVDFFQQFF.